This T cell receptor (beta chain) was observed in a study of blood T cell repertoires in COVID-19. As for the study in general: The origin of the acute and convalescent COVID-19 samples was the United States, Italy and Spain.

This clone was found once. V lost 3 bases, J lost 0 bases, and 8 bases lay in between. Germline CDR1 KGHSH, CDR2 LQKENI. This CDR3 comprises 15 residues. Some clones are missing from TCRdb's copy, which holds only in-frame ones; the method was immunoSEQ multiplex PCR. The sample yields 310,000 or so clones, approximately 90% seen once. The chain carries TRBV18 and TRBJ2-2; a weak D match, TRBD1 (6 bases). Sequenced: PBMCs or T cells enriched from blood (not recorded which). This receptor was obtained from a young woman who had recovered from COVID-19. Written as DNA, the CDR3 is TGTGCCAGCTCACCCAGGACAGCGAACACCGGGGAGCTGTTTTTT. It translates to CASSPRTANTGELFF.